This record looks at one T cell receptor beta chain sequence and its context. The antigen is undetermined. These data originate in a study of T cell responses to AZD1222 COVID-19 vaccine. At the level of the study: Samples with a second dose at about 4 or about 12 weeks were pooled together. Overall study results and limits: Most donors were white British and more were female, and clonal diversity was possibly underestimated. Only a handful of AZD1222 recipients, six or seven in all, had baseline seropositivity. Receipt of two AZD1222 doses was followed by a rise in Spike-specific TCR breadth and depth.

The data were produced by immunoSEQ multiplex PCR, yet TCRdb's version contains in-frame clones alone and is incomplete. The table lists about 110,000 clones, approximately 90% of them singletons. The sequence came from an adult in good health. The source was peripheral blood, collected on day 0 of AZD1222 vaccination.

The CDR3 DNA sequence: TGTGCCAGCAGCCGCCCCGGTGGGGAGCTGTTTTTT. It is translated as CASSRPGGELFF. This chain connects TRBV6-1 to TRBJ2-2; D gene unclear. CDR1 is MNHNS and CDR2 is SASEGT in the germline V gene. The CDR3 spans 12 residues. The ends were cut back, 6 bases at V and 8 bases at J, with 10 bases in the middle.